This TCR beta chain was obtained from a study of cytotoxic CD8 clonotypes in ibrutinib-treated CLL. Regarding the study as a whole: Treatment left the uncommon public clonotypes either contracted or stable in frequency.

Of note for this clone: The target antigen is unknown.

The CDR3 spans 15 residues. Germline-derived CDR1 and CDR2 are SEHNR and FQNEAQ (reference sequence). J was trimmed by 5 bases and V by 1 base; bases with no gene match: 4. The data were produced by immunoSEQ multiplex PCR, yet TCRdb's version contains in-frame clones alone and is incomplete. In the table there are some 300,000 clones, about 80% of which are singletons. This specimen consisted of PBMCs, obtained before ibrutinib treatment. The chain couples TRBV7-9 to TRBJ2-1; 8 nucleotides line up with TRBD2. This TCR derives from a human donor with chronic lymphocytic leukemia. The CDR3 DNA follows: TGTGCCAGCAGCTTAGTGGTAGCGGGACACAATGAGCAGTTCTTC. It codes for CASSLVVAGHNEQFF. Combining the CDR3 with reference TRBV7-9 and TRBJ2-1 gives the whole variable domain DTGVSQNPRHKITKRGQNVTFRCDPISEHNRLYWYRQTLGQGPEFLTYFQNEAQLEKSRLLSDRFSAERPKGSFSTLEIQRTEQGDSAMYLCASSLVVAGHNEQFFGPGTRLTVL.